This T cell receptor (beta chain) was recovered during a study of T cells in Graves' hyperthyroidism and ophthalmopathy (dated 2019 in TCRdb). Concerning the study at large: Peripheral blood was collected at initial diagnosis, before any treatment. TCR V-J signatures able to tell the groups apart were searched for in a discovery cohort of approximately 95 patients, of whom about 40 had Graves' ophthalmopathy and some 60 had stable Graves' hyperthyroidism. Whether ophthalmopathy could be predicted prospectively was tested in an independent validation cohort made up of fewer than 20 hyperthyroidism patients plus 17 patients who later progressed to ophthalmopathy. The approximately 90 discovery patients were randomly split 7:3 into training and test sets. In about 6 Graves' hyperthyroidism patients, the study also compared T-cell repertoires from thyroid tissue with T-cell repertoires from blood. After blood sampling, hyperthyroidism patients were treated with methimazole at a starting dose of 30 mg daily, and ophthalmopathy patients were treated with high-dose intravenous methylprednisolone. According to the paper, TCR Vbeta CDR3 sequencing was carried out on over 130 peripheral blood samples, which came from about 45 ophthalmopathy, approximately 72 hyperthyroidism and some 17 progressor patients.

The paper's findings and limits, for the study overall: No statistical method was used to set the sample size in advance, and investigators knew the group allocation. Most expanded thyroid clonotypes (frequency above 0.001) were also found in blood, which suggests that blood repertoires may mirror thyroid immune responses. A model built on a 13 V-J signature distinguished ophthalmopathy from stable hyperthyroidism, reaching around 87% sensitivity and about 81% specificity in cross-validation and 80%/75% in testing. During validation, the model predicted progression to ophthalmopathy a median of approximately six months ahead of onset, with more than 55% sensitivity and more than 72% specificity.

In its sample, this clonotype was seen a few times. The target of this receptor is not known. One base away there is no much larger clone; base qualities are not given. TCR beta CDR3 regions were amplified from RNA transcripts. The first round of RT-PCR for the TCR CDR3 was performed with the HTBI primer set and the Qiagen OneStep RT-PCR kit. Libraries were constructed in a second round of multiplex PCR, after which size selection and purification were performed. The libraries were sequenced on an Illumina HiSeq2000 using paired-end 100 bp reads. Per the authors' processing: SOAPnuke was used to process the raw data, throwing out any read that contained adapters or uncalled bases, had a mean Phred below 15, or lacked an exact constant-primer or identifier match. COPE v1.2.5 was used to merge the high-quality paired reads, and each unique nucleotide sequence was defined as a clonotype. MiTCR v1.1 was used to align clonotypes to the IMGT TRBV, TRBD and TRBJ reference segments. The analysis was restricted to V-J combinations with a frequency above 0.0001, which together covered around 99% of the repertoires. The TCS score was defined as the ratio of F50 (clonal expansion) to E x V (chaos), calculated using BLOSUM62-based TCRdist between CDR3 peptides within each V-J. Welch's t-statistics and random forest reduced fewer than 600 V-J features to 13, which were used in a naive Bayes classifier (R e1071). TCRdb reanalyzed the raw reads on its own, using fastp at Q25 for trimming and MiXCR for clone calling, and kept in-frame beta chains. Here each entry gathers all rows of one CDR3 protein and keeps the most common genes and DNA. TCRdb assigned the V and J calls; the authors' analysis was not used. A total of more than 350,000 distinct CDR3 sequences appear in this sample, about 16% of them only once. Clones ranked in the top ten supply under 25% of the sample.

The CDR3 sequence holds 12 residues, the cysteine and phenylalanine included. Of the read, only the CDR3 DNA is kept; its 36 bases are in frame from base 1. V lost 4 bases and J lost 11 bases; the stretch between them is 14 bases long. CDR1 and CDR2 are read off the germline V gene as ENHRY and SYGVKD. Moderately to severely active disease, a Clinical Activity Score of at least 3, a NOSPECS grade of at least 4, and a duration under 3 months were present in ophthalmopathy patients. Patients with uncontrolled infections, other autoimmune diseases, pregnancy or lactation were excluded. Diagnoses were based on clinical symptoms, serum thyroxine and TRAb, thyroid ultrasound and orbital computed tomography. Ficoll-Paque density gradient centrifugation was used to isolate PBMCs from around 10 ml of fresh peripheral blood. Total RNA was extracted using Trizol reagent, and RNA quality was assessed on an Agilent 2100 Bioanalyzer.

Specimen: blood. Recombination linked TRBV10-3 to TRBJ1-1; TRBD1 is a possible D gene, resting on 6 matching bases. This TCR was sampled from a woman aged 55-70 years with Graves' ophthalmopathy. The DNA reads as follows: TGTGCCATCAGTGTGGGGGGGCCGAAGGCTTTCTTT. Translated, this is CAISVGGPKAFF.